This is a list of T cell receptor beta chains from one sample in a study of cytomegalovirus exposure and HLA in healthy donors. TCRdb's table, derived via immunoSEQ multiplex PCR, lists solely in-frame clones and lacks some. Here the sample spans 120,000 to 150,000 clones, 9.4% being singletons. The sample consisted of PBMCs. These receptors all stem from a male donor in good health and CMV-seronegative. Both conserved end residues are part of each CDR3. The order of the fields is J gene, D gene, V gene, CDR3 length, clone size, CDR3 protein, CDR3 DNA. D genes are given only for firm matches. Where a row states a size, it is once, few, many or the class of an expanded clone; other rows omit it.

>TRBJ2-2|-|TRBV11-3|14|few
CASSPTSNTGELFF
TGTGCCAGCAGCCCCACTTCGAACACCGGGGAGCTGTTTTTT
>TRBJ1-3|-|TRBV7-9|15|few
CASSLVGGSGNTIYF
TGTGCCAGCAGCTTAGTAGGGGGTTCTGGAAACACCATATATTTT
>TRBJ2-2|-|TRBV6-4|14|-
CASSAGANTGELFF
TGTGCCAGCAGTGCGGGGGCGAACACCGGGGAGCTGTTTTTT
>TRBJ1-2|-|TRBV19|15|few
CASSLGAGPWYGYTF
TGTGCCAGTAGTTTGGGGGCAGGACCATGGTATGGCTACACCTTC
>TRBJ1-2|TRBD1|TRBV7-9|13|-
CASSREGAVGYTF
TGTGCCAGCAGCCGAGAGGGGGCGGTTGGCTACACCTTC
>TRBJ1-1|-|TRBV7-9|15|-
CASSYLAAMNTEAFF
TGTGCCAGCAGCTATTTGGCGGCAATGAACACTGAAGCTTTCTTT
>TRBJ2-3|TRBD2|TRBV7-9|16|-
CASSMGWAGGTDTQYF
TGTGCCAGCAGCATGGGTTGGGCGGGGGGCACAGATACGCAGTATTTT
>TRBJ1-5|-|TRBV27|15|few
CASRREGGHHQPQHF
TGTGCCAGCAGACGGGAGGGAGGGCATCATCAGCCCCAGCATTTT
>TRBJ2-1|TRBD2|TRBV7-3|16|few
CASSFLGGGNPHEQFF
TGTGCCAGCAGCTTTCTCGGCGGGGGGAACCCACATGAGCAGTTCTTC
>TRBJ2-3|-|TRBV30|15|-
CAWSVLSDSTDTQYF
TGTGCCTGGAGTGTACTAAGCGACAGCACAGATACGCAGTATTTT
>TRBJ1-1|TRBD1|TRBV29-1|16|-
CSTLGRRTGRATEAFF
TGCAGCACGCTGGGCCGGCGGACAGGGAGGGCCACTGAAGCTTTCTTT